These 23 T cell receptor beta chains came from one sample sequenced in a study of T cell responses to AZD1222 COVID-19 vaccine. Libraries were prepared by immunoSEQ multiplex PCR; TCRdb keeps only in-frame clonotypes and omits some of them. Among 100,000 or so clones listed, approximately 87% were seen once. The source material was peripheral blood, sampled on day 0 of AZD1222 vaccination. These receptors all stem from an adult in good health.

V gene TRBV4-2 combines with J gene TRBJ2-6; 8 positions match TRBD1. Germline V CDR1 and CDR2: LGHNA, YNFKEQ. Unmatched junction bases numbered 2, after V lost 4 bases and J lost 0 bases. The CDR3 loop spans 16 amino acids. The CDR3 is CASSPQGGSGANVLTF. In nucleotides, the CDR3 is TGTGCCAGCAGCCCACAGGGGGGCTCTGGGGCCAACGTCCTGACTTTC.

The chain has TRBV9 and TRBJ1-6; tentative D call: TRBD1 (5 bases). Trimming removed 4 bases from V and 9 bases from J, with 14 bases in between. CDR3 size: 14 residues. Per germline, CDR1 SGDLS and CDR2 YYNGEE. Here the CDR3 reads CASSPGLSLSPLHF. CDR3 coding DNA: TGTGCCAGCAGCCCGGGACTTTCCCTTTCACCCCTCCACTTT.

CDR3 nucleotide sequence: TGTGCCAGCAGTTTAGCAGGGGCGAGTGGCTACACCTTC. Translated: CASSLAGASGYTF. The chain uses TRBV27 and TRBJ1-2; possible D gene TRBD1, 6 bases. This CDR3 spans 13 amino acids. V gave up 2 bases and J gave up 7 bases, with 11 bases separating them. Germline V gene data show CDR1 as MNHEY and CDR2 as SMNVEV (reference sequence).

The chain employs TRBV6-2 or TRBV6-3 and TRBJ1-5, with 7 positions matching TRBD1. The CDR3 totals 14 residues. The V and J ends lost 6 bases and 5 bases, in that order; junction bases with no gene match: 7. Germline-derived CDR1 and CDR2 are MNHEY and SVGEGT. The DNA for the CDR3 is TGTGCCAGCAGCAACTTAGGGGGCGATCAGCCCCAGCATTTT. Translating gives CASSNLGGDQPQHF.

The CDR3 loop is CASSWGGRETQYF. The CDR3 DNA reads TGTGCCAGCAGCTGGGGGGGTAGGGAGACCCAGTACTTC. The chain recombines TRBV11-2 with TRBJ2-5; 7 bases align to TRBD2. CDR1 is SGHAT and CDR2 is FQNNGV in the germline V gene. The CDR3 loop spans 13 amino acids. The trim removed 4 bases at V and 5 bases at J, leaving 4 bases unmatched. The full variable domain, rest sourced from reference TRBV11-2 and TRBJ2-5, is EAGVAQSPRYKIIEKRQSVAFWCNPISGHATLYWYQQILGQGPKLLIQFQNNGVVDDSQLPKDRFSAERLKGVDSTLKIQPAKLEDSAVYLCASSWGGRETQYFGPGTRLLVL.

The V call is TRBV9, the J call TRBJ2-7; weak D call: TRBD1 (6 bases). V lost 4 bases and J 1 base, leaving 12 bases between the germline ends. There are 14 residues in the CDR3. In germline, CDR1 is SGDLS, CDR2 YYNGEE. The CDR3 sequence is CASSTDDRSYEQYF. CDR3 nucleotides: TGTGCCAGCAGCACCGACGACAGGTCCTACGAGCAGTACTTC.

The chain employs TRBV7-2 and TRBJ1-2; the match to TRBD1 covers 8 bases. V dropped 1 base and J dropped 7; count of bases not matched to a gene: 8. The CDR3 has 15 residues. From germline, CDR1 is SGHTA and CDR2 FQGNSA. CDR3 sequence (DNA): TGTGCCAGCAGCTTAGGCCAGACAGGGGCAAGTGGCTACACCTTC. It translates to CASSLGQTGASGYTF.

In this sample, this clone turned up once. The chain employs TRBV7-8 and TRBJ1-4; perhaps TRBD1 as D (5 bases). Germline assignment: CDR1 SGHVS and CDR2 FQNEAQ. V was shortened by 5 bases and J by 3 bases, with 13 bases between the two germline ends. This CDR3 is built from 15 residues. DNA for the CDR3: TGTGCCAGCAGCCGGGGGTGGGGAGCTAATGAAAAACTGTTTTTT. This encodes CASSRGWGANEKLFF.

V gene TRBV29-1 combines with J gene TRBJ1-1; D ambiguous. The ends were cut back, 4 bases at V and 8 bases at J, with 14 bases in the middle. Germline-derived CDR1 and CDR2 are SQVTM and ANQGSEA. The CDR3 length is 12 residues. CDR3 protein: CSVGLGRFEAFF. The CDR3 nucleotides are TGCAGCGTTGGCCTGGGGAGGTTCGAAGCTTTCTTT.

V and J are TRBV29-1 and TRBJ1-1; D is possibly TRBD1 (5 bases). Trimming cost V 5 bases and J 4 bases, with 17 bases left between them. The CDR3 is 14 residues long. Germline V CDR1 and CDR2: SQVTM, ANQGSEA. The CDR3 spells CSVNPWGGSTEAFF. The CDR3 bases are TGCAGCGTTAATCCCTGGGGGGGTAGCACTGAAGCTTTCTTT.

The rearrangement links TRBV3-1 (or the pseudogene TRBV3-2) to TRBJ2-2; possibly TRBD1 for D (6 bases). The V and J ends lost 1 base and 13 bases respectively, with 19 bases between them. From germline, CDR1 is LGHDT and CDR2 YNNKEL (reference sequence). This CDR3 is 15 amino acids long. The CDR3 nucleotides read TGTGCCAGCAGCCAAGCTGGGGGCAGCCTAAGCTTGCTGTTTTTT. Translated, it gives CASSQAGGSLSLLFF.

V is TRBV6-5 and J is TRBJ2-2, with D tentatively TRBD1 or TRBD2 (5 bases each). V lost 3 bases to trimming and J lost 5 bases, with 13 bases between them. Germline lookup yields CDR1 MNHEY and CDR2 SVGAGI. The CDR3 covers 15 residues. CDR3 protein: CASSYNGDGTGELFF. Here the CDR3 DNA reads TGTGCCAGCAGTTATAATGGGGACGGTACCGGGGAGCTGTTTTTT.

This chain links TRBV7-2 with TRBJ2-1, with 9 bases that match TRBD1. Germline V CDR1 and CDR2: SGHTA, FQGNSA. V gave up 5 bases and J gave up 1 base; unmatched junction bases: 3. There are 15 residues in the CDR3. CDR3 protein: CASSQTGGSYNEQFF. The CDR3 nucleotides read TGTGCCAGCAGCCAGACAGGGGGTTCCTACAATGAGCAGTTCTTC.

The V and J genes are TRBV4-2 and TRBJ2-3, with 9 nucleotides matching TRBD2. This CDR3 contains 17 residues. With 0 bases clipped from V and 3 bases from J, the junction kept 7 bases outside the gene matches. Germline CDR1 and CDR2: LGHNA and YNFKEQ. The CDR3 reads CASSQDPGAGGTDTQYF. CDR3 DNA: TGTGCCAGCAGCCAAGATCCAGGTGCGGGGGGGACAGATACGCAGTATTTT.

J is TRBJ1-1 and V is TRBV6-2 or TRBV6-3; no reliable D call. The CDR3 has 15 residues. Germline-derived CDR1 and CDR2 are MNHEY and SVGEGT. The V gene lost 2 bases and the J gene lost 0 bases, with 10 bases spanning the gap. For the CDR3, the DNA is TGTGCCAGCAGTTACGGGCGTCGGGTGAACACTGAAGCTTTCTTT. Translated: CASSYGRRVNTEAFF.

The V gene is TRBV3-1 (or the pseudogene TRBV3-2), the J gene TRBJ2-1; perhaps TRBD1 as D (6 bases). Germline V gives CDR1 LGHDT, CDR2 YNNKEL (reference sequence). The ends were cut back, 4 bases at V and 6 bases at J, with 19 bases in the middle. The CDR3 extends over 16 amino acids. This CDR3 is CASSRKDRLCCNEQFF. DNA for the CDR3: TGTGCCAGCAGCCGAAAAGACAGGCTGTGTTGCAATGAGCAGTTCTTC.

The chain combines TRBV11-3 with TRBJ1-4; 8 bases are shared with TRBD1. V shed 5 bases, J shed 12 bases, and the junction held 8 bases outside the gene matches. This CDR3 is 13 amino acids long. Germline-derived CDR1 and CDR2 are SGHNT and YENEEA. Here the CDR3 DNA reads TGTGCCAGCAGCGCCGGGACAGGTGGGGAACTGTTTTTT. Its protein is CASSAGTGGELFF.

The chain has TRBV28 and TRBJ2-1; no firm D call. Trimming took 5 bases from V and 8 from J, leaving 13 bases between them. This CDR3 spans 13 amino acids. From germline, CDR1 is MDHEN and CDR2 SYDVKM. CDR3: CASSLLRADEQFF. In DNA, the CDR3 is TGTGCCAGCAGTCTACTACGGGCTGATGAGCAGTTCTTC.

V usage is TRBV5-6 and J usage is TRBJ1-6; D is perhaps TRBD1 (5 bases). CDR3 length: 14 amino acids. Trimming left V 2 bases short and J 9 bases short, with 12 bases between. Germline CDR1 reads SGHDT; CDR2 reads YYEEEE. Written as DNA, the CDR3 is TGTGCCAGCAGCTTTCGACAGTTTGGTTCACCCCTCCACTTT. Its protein product is CASSFRQFGSPLHF. The full variable domain, its missing parts supplied by reference TRBV5-6 and TRBJ1-6, is DAGVTQSPTHLIKTRGQQVTLRCSPKSGHDTVSWYQQALGQGPQFIFQYYEEEERQRGNFPDRFSGHQFPNYSSELNVNALLLGDSALYLCASSFRQFGSPLHFGNGTRLTVT.

This clone has just a few counts. V is TRBV7-2 and J is TRBJ1-1; no clear D gene. From germline, CDR1 is SGHTA and CDR2 FQGNSA. The CDR3 is 13 residues long. V shed 2 bases and J shed 10 bases, with 14 bases lying between them. Here the CDR3 reads CASSLQRSVGAFF. In nucleotides, the CDR3 is TGTGCCAGCAGCTTACAACGGTCCGTCGGAGCTTTCTTT.

The chain joins TRBV15 to TRBJ1-5; 7 positions match TRBD1. Germline V gives CDR1 LNHNV, CDR2 YYDKDF (reference sequence). This CDR3 comprises 15 residues. Losses at the gene ends were 4 bases for V and 4 bases for J; bases not matched to a gene: 7. As DNA, the CDR3 is TGTGCCACCAGCATAAGAGGGACAGAAAATCAGCCCCAGCATTTT. Residues: CATSIRGTENQPQHF.

The chain links TRBV12-3 or TRBV12-4 to TRBJ1-1; D remains unclear. The CDR3 sequence is 11 residues long. The V and J ends lost 6 bases and 8 bases respectively, with 10 bases between them. The CDR3 DNA follows: TGTGCCAGCAGCCTAACATGGGAAGCTTTCTTT. This sequence encodes CASSLTWEAFF.

This clone was observed once. This rearrangement joins TRBV5-1 to TRBJ1-1, with a weak D call TRBD1 (6 bases). CDR3 length: 14 amino acids. CDR1 and CDR2 from the germline V gene are SGHRS and YFSETQ. V was pared by 4 bases and J by 6 bases, with 16 bases between. The CDR3 region has the DNA TGCGCCAGCAGCCGCGGCGACAGGACCCCTGAAGCTTTCTTT. Its translation: CASSRGDRTPEAFF.